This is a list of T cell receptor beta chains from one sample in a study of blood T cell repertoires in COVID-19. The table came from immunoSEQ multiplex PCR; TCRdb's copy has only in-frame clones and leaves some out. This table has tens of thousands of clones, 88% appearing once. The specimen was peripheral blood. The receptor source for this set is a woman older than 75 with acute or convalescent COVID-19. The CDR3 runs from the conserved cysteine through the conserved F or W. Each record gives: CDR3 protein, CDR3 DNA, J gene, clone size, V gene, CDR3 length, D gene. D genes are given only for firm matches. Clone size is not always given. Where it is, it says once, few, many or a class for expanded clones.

CDR3aa: CAISKGLAGGKGEQYF; CDR3nt: TGTGCCATCAGTAAGGGACTAGCGGGAGGGAAGGGCGAGCAGTACTTC; j_gene: TRBJ2-7; abundance: -; v_gene: TRBV10-3; len: 16; d_gene: TRBD2
CDR3aa: CAISDPTSGSSDTQYF; CDR3nt: TGTGCCATCAGTGACCCGACTAGCGGGAGCTCAGATACGCAGTATTTT; j_gene: TRBJ2-3; abundance: -; v_gene: TRBV10-3; len: 16; d_gene: TRBD2
CDR3aa: CASGRRGQGNGYTF; CDR3nt: TGTGCCAGCGGCCGTCGGGGACAGGGAAATGGCTACACCTTC; j_gene: TRBJ1-2; abundance: -; v_gene: TRBV6-5; len: 14; d_gene: TRBD1
CDR3aa: CASSSGLAGVNEQFF; CDR3nt: TGTGCCAGCAGTTCAGGACTAGCGGGAGTAAATGAGCAGTTCTTC; j_gene: TRBJ2-1; abundance: -; v_gene: TRBV5-8; len: 15; d_gene: TRBD2
CDR3aa: CASSPHAQGNTIYF; CDR3nt: TGTGCCAGCAGCCCTCACGCCCAGGGAAACACCATATATTTT; j_gene: TRBJ1-3; abundance: -; v_gene: TRBV7-2; len: 14; d_gene: -
CDR3aa: CASSPQVGTSGSYEQYF; CDR3nt: TGTGCCAGCTCACCACAAGTGGGGACTAGCGGGAGTTACGAGCAGTACTTC; j_gene: TRBJ2-7; abundance: -; v_gene: TRBV18; len: 17; d_gene: TRBD2
CDR3aa: CASSLGGVSEQYF; CDR3nt: TGTGCCAGCAGCTTAGGCGGTGTGTCCGAGCAGTACTTC; j_gene: TRBJ2-7; abundance: -; v_gene: TRBV7-9; len: 13; d_gene: -
CDR3aa: CASSRTSGLSYNEQFF; CDR3nt: TGTGCCAGCAGCCGGACTAGCGGGCTATCCTACAATGAGCAGTTCTTC; j_gene: TRBJ2-1; abundance: -; v_gene: TRBV14; len: 16; d_gene: TRBD2
CDR3aa: CAISESRTAEAFF; CDR3nt: TGTGCCATCAGTGAGTCTCGGACAGCGGAAGCTTTCTTT; j_gene: TRBJ1-1; abundance: -; v_gene: TRBV10-3; len: 13; d_gene: -
CDR3aa: CASRKRDRGDTGELFF; CDR3nt: TGTGCCAGCAGAAAACGGGACAGGGGGGACACCGGGGAGCTGTTTTTT; j_gene: TRBJ2-2; abundance: once; v_gene: TRBV3-1/TRBV3-2; len: 16; d_gene: TRBD1
CDR3aa: CASSSTQGNTEAFF; CDR3nt: TGCGCCAGCAGCTCCACACAGGGAAACACTGAAGCTTTCTTT; j_gene: TRBJ1-1; abundance: -; v_gene: TRBV5-1; len: 14; d_gene: -
CDR3aa: CASSFAPREDSPLHF; CDR3nt: TGTGCCAGCAGTTTTGCTCCCAGGGAAGATTCACCCCTCCACTTT; j_gene: TRBJ1-6; abundance: -; v_gene: TRBV27; len: 15; d_gene: -
CDR3aa: CAWSAADNSPLHF; CDR3nt: TGTGCCTGGAGCGCCGCAGATAATTCACCCCTCCACTTT; j_gene: TRBJ1-6; abundance: -; v_gene: TRBV30; len: 13; d_gene: -
CDR3aa: CASSRGGGPNEKLFF; CDR3nt: TGTGCCAGCAGCCGAGGGGGGGGCCCTAATGAAAAACTGTTTTTT; j_gene: TRBJ1-4; abundance: once; v_gene: TRBV6-5; len: 15; d_gene: -
CDR3aa: CASSLALAGINSPLHF; CDR3nt: TGTGCCAGCAGCTTAGCTTTGGCAGGGATTAATTCACCCCTCCACTTT; j_gene: TRBJ1-6; abundance: -; v_gene: TRBV7-8; len: 16; d_gene: -
CDR3aa: CASPPDGESSYNSPLHF; CDR3nt: TGTGCCAGCCCCCCGGATGGGGAGAGCTCCTATAATTCACCCCTCCACTTT; j_gene: TRBJ1-6; abundance: -; v_gene: TRBV21-1; len: 17; d_gene: -
CDR3aa: CASSLGRGHYNQPQHF; CDR3nt: TGTGCCAGCAGCTTAGGTAGGGGGCATTACAATCAGCCCCAGCATTTT; j_gene: TRBJ1-5; abundance: -; v_gene: TRBV7-9; len: 16; d_gene: TRBD1
CDR3aa: CASSRGTSEPYNEQFF; CDR3nt: TGCGCCAGCAGCCGGGGCACTAGCGAACCCTACAATGAGCAGTTCTTC; j_gene: TRBJ2-1; abundance: few; v_gene: TRBV4-3; len: 16; d_gene: TRBD2
CDR3aa: CASGLQGVHNSPLHF; CDR3nt: TGTGCCAGCGGATTACAGGGGGTTCATAATTCACCCCTCCACTTT; j_gene: TRBJ1-6; abundance: once; v_gene: TRBV5-6; len: 15; d_gene: TRBD1
CDR3aa: CASSRQQGDTEAFF; CDR3nt: TGTGCCAGCTCACGACAACAGGGAGACACTGAAGCTTTCTTT; j_gene: TRBJ1-1; abundance: -; v_gene: TRBV18; len: 14; d_gene: -
CDR3aa: CASSLRGLAGTPDTQYF; CDR3nt: TGTGCCAGCAGCTTAAGAGGTCTAGCGGGGACTCCAGATACGCAGTATTTT; j_gene: TRBJ2-3; abundance: -; v_gene: TRBV13; len: 17; d_gene: TRBD2
CDR3aa: CASSQEDSRLAGYEQYF; CDR3nt: TGTGCCAGCAGCCAAGAAGATAGTCGCCTAGCGGGGTACGAGCAGTACTTC; j_gene: TRBJ2-7; abundance: -; v_gene: TRBV14; len: 17; d_gene: TRBD2
CDR3aa: CASRSGSLGTDTQYF; CDR3nt: TGTGCCAGCAGATCGGGGAGTTTGGGCACAGATACGCAGTATTTT; j_gene: TRBJ2-3; abundance: -; v_gene: TRBV2; len: 15; d_gene: -
CDR3aa: CASSPNTPEGQPQHF; CDR3nt: TGTGCCAGCAGCCCAAATACTCCGGAGGGTCAGCCCCAGCATTTT; j_gene: TRBJ1-5; abundance: -; v_gene: TRBV5-5; len: 15; d_gene: -
CDR3aa: CSASQRGPSSYNEQFF; CDR3nt: TGCAGTGCTAGTCAGCGGGGCCCTAGCTCCTACAATGAGCAGTTCTTC; j_gene: TRBJ2-1; abundance: once; v_gene: TRBV20-1; len: 16; d_gene: TRBD2
CDR3aa: CASSLAGETQYF; CDR3nt: TGTGCCAGCAGCCTAGCGGGGGAGACCCAGTACTTC; j_gene: TRBJ2-5; abundance: -; v_gene: TRBV6-2/TRBV6-3; len: 12; d_gene: TRBD2
CDR3aa: CASSLGQAPNTEAFF; CDR3nt: TGCGCCAGCAGCTTAGGACAGGCCCCTAACACTGAAGCTTTCTTT; j_gene: TRBJ1-1; abundance: -; v_gene: TRBV5-1; len: 15; d_gene: TRBD1
CDR3aa: CASSSSRQATNEKLFF; CDR3nt: TGTGCCAGCAGTTCTTCCCGACAGGCAACTAATGAAAAACTGTTTTTT; j_gene: TRBJ1-4; abundance: -; v_gene: TRBV6-5; len: 16; d_gene: -
CDR3aa: CASSQALGLSSTDTQYF; CDR3nt: TGCGCCAGCAGCCAAGCGCTGGGACTATCTAGCACAGATACGCAGTATTTT; j_gene: TRBJ2-3; abundance: -; v_gene: TRBV4-1; len: 17; d_gene: TRBD2
CDR3aa: CASSLKSVGEQYF; CDR3nt: TGTGCCAGCAGCTTAAAAAGCGTCGGCGAGCAGTACTTC; j_gene: TRBJ2-7; abundance: -; v_gene: TRBV7-9; len: 13; d_gene: -
CDR3aa: CASSLLPGLAGGRGDTQYF; CDR3nt: TGTGCCAGCAGCCTACTACCGGGACTAGCGGGGGGACGGGGGGATACGCAGTATTTT; j_gene: TRBJ2-3; abundance: -; v_gene: TRBV3-1/TRBV3-2; len: 19; d_gene: TRBD2
CDR3aa: CASSPLGETSGRGIDEQFF; CDR3nt: TGTGCCAGCTCACCATTGGGCGAGACTAGCGGGAGGGGGATCGATGAGCAGTTCTTC; j_gene: TRBJ2-1; abundance: few; v_gene: TRBV18; len: 19; d_gene: TRBD2
CDR3aa: CASSPAPDNYGYTF; CDR3nt: TGTGCCAGCTCCCCAGCTCCAGATAACTATGGCTACACCTTC; j_gene: TRBJ1-2; abundance: -; v_gene: TRBV18; len: 14; d_gene: -
CDR3aa: CASSMGVYQGSSSYNEQFF; CDR3nt: TGTGCCAGTAGTATGGGAGTATACCAGGGGTCTAGCTCCTACAATGAGCAGTTCTTC; j_gene: TRBJ2-1; abundance: -; v_gene: TRBV19; len: 19; d_gene: -
CDR3aa: CASSPPTGYGYTF; CDR3nt: TGTGCCAGCAGTCCTCCGACAGGCTATGGCTACACCTTC; j_gene: TRBJ1-2; abundance: -; v_gene: TRBV12-3/TRBV12-4; len: 13; d_gene: -
CDR3aa: CAISEEAGHLGYTF; CDR3nt: TGTGCCATCAGTGAGGAAGCCGGACATTTGGGCTACACCTTC; j_gene: TRBJ1-2; abundance: -; v_gene: TRBV10-3; len: 14; d_gene: -
CDR3aa: CASSPRTGQGHGYTF; CDR3nt: TGTGCCAGCAGCCCCCGGACAGGTCAAGGACATGGCTACACCTTC; j_gene: TRBJ1-2; abundance: -; v_gene: TRBV7-2; len: 15; d_gene: TRBD1
CDR3aa: CASSRDYEQYF; CDR3nt: TGTGCCAGCAGCCGAGACTACGAGCAGTACTTC; j_gene: TRBJ2-7; abundance: once; v_gene: TRBV7-9; len: 11; d_gene: -
CDR3aa: CASSSTEAGGPWNEQFF; CDR3nt: TGTGCCAGCAGCTCGACAGAAGCGGGGGGGCCTTGGAATGAGCAGTTCTTC; j_gene: TRBJ2-1; abundance: -; v_gene: TRBV5-5; len: 17; d_gene: TRBD2
CDR3aa: CASSVGEGVRETQYF; CDR3nt: TGTGCCAGCAGCGTTGGTGAGGGGGTTCGCGAGACCCAGTACTTC; j_gene: TRBJ2-5; abundance: -; v_gene: TRBV9; len: 15; d_gene: -